This T cell receptor beta chain emerged from a study of identical twins. Notes on the study in general: Cord blood beta clonotypes present at high abundance carried fewer insertions; no such pattern appeared in memory repertoires.

Concerning this clonotype: Its antigen is currently unknown.

From the 5' RACE reads, TCRdb called clonotypes with MiXCR, one entry per CDR3 protein. Of under 300,000 distinct CDR3 sequences listed, roughly 13% are singletons. The CDR3 has 18 residues. Deletions cut 2 bases from V and 1 base from J, with 19 bases between. Germline V gene sequence: CDR1 LGHDT, CDR2 YNNKEL (reference sequence). The sequenced sample was memory (CD45RO+) T cells sorted from blood. The V call is TRBV3-1, the J call TRBJ2-3; TRBD2 is a possible D gene (6 bases). The source of this sequence is a woman under 30 in good health. The CDR3 reads CASSQNVPGLRGTDTQYF. CDR3 DNA: TGTGCCAGCAGCCAAAATGTCCCGGGACTTAGAGGCACAGATACGCAGTATTTT.